These 22 T cell receptor beta chains were all obtained from the same sample, sequenced in a study of early T cells in non-severe SARS-CoV-2 infection. MiXCR, applied by TCRdb to the 5' RACE reads, yields one record per CDR3 protein. Seen here are some 59,000 distinct CDR3 sequences, under 9% observed once, and the top ten hold about 3.9%. The input for sequencing was whole blood, taken at baseline. The receptors stem from an adult who was a healthcare worker with PCR-confirmed SARS-CoV-2 infection or an uninfected control (not recorded which).

This chain uses TRBV5-8 with TRBJ2-3; TRBD1 aligns across 7 bases. Germline loops: CDR1 SGHTS, CDR2 YDEGEE. This CDR3 spans 15 amino acids. Unmatched junction bases numbered 8, after V lost 4 bases and J lost 3 bases. The CDR3 DNA is TGTGCCAGCAGCATGGCAGGGGGTGGTACAGATACGCAGTATTTT. Amino acids: CASSMAGGGTDTQYF. Full variable domain (missing parts from reference TRBV5-8 and TRBJ2-3): EAGVTQSPTHLIKTRGQQATLRCSPISGHTSVYWYQQALGLGLQFLLWYDEGEERNRGNFPPRFSGRQFPNYSSELNVNALELEDSALYLCASSMAGGGTDTQYFGPGTRLTVL.

The V call is TRBV7-6, the J call TRBJ2-2, with no clear D. Trimming pared 5 bases from V and 5 bases from J, leaving 15 bases between. The CDR3 sequence is 15 residues long. Germline lookup yields CDR1 SGHVS and CDR2 FNYEAQ. CDR3 nucleotides: TGTGCCAGCAGCCGAGACGTCCCACCTACCGGGGAGCTGTTTTTT. This codes for CASSRDVPPTGELFF. Supplemented by reference TRBV7-6 and TRBJ2-2, the full variable domain reads GAGVSQSPRYKVTKRGQDVALRCDPISGHVSLYWYRQALGQGPEFLTYFNYEAQQDKSGLPNDRFSAERPEGSISTLTIQRTEQRDSAMYRCASSRDVPPTGELFFGEGSRLTVL.

V and J are TRBV6-1 and TRBJ1-1; D possibly corresponds to TRBD1 (5 bases). This CDR3 contains 12 residues. V lost 11 bases and J lost 1, with 11 bases in between. CDR1 is MNHNS and CDR2 is SASEGT in the germline V gene. CDR3 protein: CAATGRNTEAFF. As DNA, the CDR3 is TGTGCCGCCACGGGACGGAACACTGAAGCTTTCTTT.

This clonotype came up a few times. This chain joins TRBV20-1 and TRBJ2-3; perhaps TRBD2 as D (7 bases). Germline V gene lookup returns CDR1 DFQATT and CDR2 SNEGSKA (reference sequence). V shed 7 bases and J shed 6 bases, with 14 bases lying between them. The CDR3 length is 12 residues. CDR3 nucleotide sequence: TGCAGTGTGGGCGGGGGCAGGGATACGCAGTATTTT. Translating it yields CSVGGGRDTQYF.

This clonotype was seen at least ten times. The genes are TRBV13 and TRBJ1-1; the D gene is possibly TRBD1 (6 bases). The CDR3 covers 15 residues. V was trimmed by 1 base and J by 0 bases, leaving 9 bases between them. CDR1 and CDR2 (germline): PRHDT, FYEKMQ (reference sequence). CDR3 sequence: CASSLAPGVNTEAFF. The DNA of the CDR3 is TGTGCCAGCAGCTTAGCACCAGGGGTGAACACTGAAGCTTTCTTT.

The sample holds many counts of this clonotype. This chain uses TRBV27 with TRBJ2-7; possibly TRBD2 for D (5 bases). The CDR3 is made up of 13 amino acids. With 3 bases removed from V and 2 bases from J, the gap between germline ends came to 8 bases. Germline loops: CDR1 MNHEY, CDR2 SMNVEV (reference sequence). CDR3 nucleotide sequence: TGTGCCAGCAGTTTGTTGGGAGCCTACGAGCAGTACTTC. It translates to CASSLLGAYEQYF.

The chain links TRBV7-9 to TRBJ2-1, with 9 bases that match TRBD2. Trimming removed 4 bases from V and 0 bases from J; junction bases left unmatched: 1. CDR3 length: 15 amino acids. Germline-derived CDR1 and CDR2 are SEHNR and FQNEAQ (reference sequence). CDR3 sequence reads: CASSYSGGSYNEQFF. Written as DNA, the CDR3 is TGTGCCAGCAGCTATAGCGGGGGCTCCTACAATGAGCAGTTCTTC.

This clonotype appeared many times. This chain connects TRBV20-1 to TRBJ1-1; D gene unclear. Deletions cut 3 bases from V and 2 bases from J, with 10 bases between. Germline V gene sequence: CDR1 DFQATT, CDR2 SNEGSKA (reference sequence). The CDR3 runs 13 residues. CDR3 coding DNA: TGCAGTGCTAGCGCCAGAACAAACACTGAAGCTTTCTTT. This translates into CSASARTNTEAFF.

This clonotype was seen many times. V gene TRBV29-1 combines with J gene TRBJ1-1; weak D call: TRBD1 (5 bases). V was trimmed by 5 bases and J by 5 bases, leaving 9 bases between them. Germline V gene lookup returns CDR1 SQVTM and CDR2 ANQGSEA. The CDR3 has 11 residues. CDR3 sequence (DNA): TGCAGCGTTTTCCGGGGGACTGAAGCTTTCTTT. This sequence encodes CSVFRGTEAFF. Drawing the rest from reference TRBV29-1 and TRBJ1-1, the complete variable domain is SAVISQKPSRDICQRGTSLTIQCQVDSQVTMMFWYRQQPGQSLTLIATANQGSEATYESGFVIDKFPISRPNLTFSTLTVSNMSPEDSSIYLCSVFRGTEAFFGQGTRLTVV.

The chain employs TRBV7-3 and TRBJ2-1; tentative D call: TRBD2 (6 bases). Per germline, CDR1 SGHTA and CDR2 FQGTGA. This CDR3 region has 14 residues. Trimming took 6 bases from V and 4 from J, leaving 13 bases between them. DNA for the CDR3: TGTGCCAGCAGTGCGGGGCTTAGTTACAATGAGCAGTTCTTC. Amino acids: CASSAGLSYNEQFF. The whole variable domain, filled in from reference TRBV7-3 and TRBJ2-1, reads GAGVSQTPSNKVTEKGKYVELRCDPISGHTALYWYRQSLGQGPEFLIYFQGTGAADDSGLPNDRFFAVRPEGSVSTLKIQRTERGDSAVYLCASSAGLSYNEQFFGPGTRLTVL.

This chain links TRBV7-2 with TRBJ2-7; the match to TRBD1 covers 9 bases. Losses at the gene ends were 4 bases for V and 2 bases for J; bases not matched to a gene: 3. This CDR3 region has 14 residues. Germline CDR1 SGHTA, CDR2 FQGNSA. The CDR3 sequence is CASSSNRGPYEQYF. As DNA, the CDR3 is TGTGCCAGCAGCTCCAACAGGGGGCCCTACGAGCAGTACTTC.

V usage is TRBV5-1 and J usage is TRBJ1-1; 7 positions match TRBD1. Trimming cost V 3 bases and J 4 bases; bases outside gene matches: 9. This CDR3 is 15 amino acids long. Germline V lookup: CDR1 SGHRS, CDR2 YFSETQ. The DNA for the CDR3 is TGCGCCAGCAGCTGGCCCGACAGGGAGGCCACTGAAGCTTTCTTT. Its protein product is CASSWPDREATEAFF.

The V call is TRBV7-9, the J call TRBJ2-1; the match to TRBD2 covers 14 bases. The CDR3 is 18 amino acids. Looked up from germline, CDR1 is SEHNR and CDR2 is FQNEAQ (reference sequence). The trim removed 6 bases at V and 4 bases at J, leaving 11 bases unmatched. The CDR3 reads CASSPTSGRAVGYNEQFF. The CDR3 DNA reads TGTGCCAGCAGTCCGACTAGCGGGAGGGCCGTCGGATACAATGAGCAGTTCTTC.

In this sample, this clonotype turned up a few times. V and J are TRBV27 and TRBJ2-7; the D gene is possibly TRBD1 (6 bases). The germline gives CDR1 MNHEY, CDR2 SMNVEV (reference sequence). The CDR3 consists of 14 residues. Trimming shortened V by 6 bases and J by 2 bases, and 14 bases separated the two germline ends. CDR3 amino acids: CASSLTGSPYEQYF. The CDR3 DNA sequence: TGTGCCAGCAGCCTGACAGGCTCCCCCTACGAGCAGTACTTC.

This clonotype was counted only a few times. The rearrangement joins TRBV28 to TRBJ2-3, with TRBD2 matching 13 bases. V was pared by 6 bases and J by 1 base, with 4 bases of the junction left unmatched. The CDR3 loop spans 16 amino acids. From germline, CDR1 is MDHEN and CDR2 SYDVKM. The CDR3 loop is CASSTSGRARTDTQYF. CDR3 DNA sequence: TGTGCCAGCAGCACTAGCGGGAGGGCTCGCACAGATACGCAGTATTTT.

This clonotype has a count of ten or more. J is TRBJ1-2 and V is TRBV6-6; 7 nucleotides align to TRBD1. V shed 4 bases, J shed 3 bases, and the junction held 11 bases outside the gene matches. From germline, CDR1 is MNHNY and CDR2 SVGAGI (reference sequence). This CDR3 is 16 amino acids long. CDR3 sequence reads: CASSSSRGGTYYGYTF. In DNA form, the CDR3 reads TGTGCCAGCAGTTCTTCCAGGGGGGGAACCTACTATGGCTACACCTTC.

The chain carries TRBV21-1 and TRBJ1-1; the tabulated D call, TRBD1, remains unverified against the DNA. TRBV21-1 has pseudogene status. This CDR3 has 15 residues. The CDR3 spells CASSKFPPANTEAFF. For the CDR3, the DNA is TGTGCCAGCAGCAAATTCCCCCCGGCGAACACTGAAGCTTTCTTT.

This clonotype was found many times. The chain has TRBV4-2 and TRBJ2-5; D perhaps matches TRBD2 (5 bases). This CDR3 has 13 residues. Germline CDR1 LGHNA, CDR2 YNFKEQ. Trimming cost V 2 bases and J 3 bases, with 7 bases left between them. The CDR3 loop reads CASSQTREETQYF. The CDR3 DNA is TGTGCCAGCAGCCAAACGAGGGAAGAGACCCAGTACTTC.

This clonotype was counted between two and nine times. J is TRBJ2-5 and V is TRBV6-5; D remains unclear. CDR3 length: 13 residues. V shed 6 bases and J shed 1 base, with 9 bases lying between them. Germline assignment: CDR1 MNHEY and CDR2 SVGAGI. CDR3 loop: CASSYRSQETQYF. The CDR3 DNA sequence: TGTGCCAGCAGCTACCGGTCCCAAGAGACCCAGTACTTC.

This clonotype was found many times. The genes are TRBV7-9 and TRBJ2-6; D might be TRBD1 (5 bases). This CDR3 has 17 amino acids. Germline V gives CDR1 SEHNR, CDR2 FQNEAQ (reference sequence). V shed 2 bases and J shed 2 bases, with 13 bases lying between them. The CDR3 protein is CASSLSAAGTGANVLTF. CDR3 DNA sequence: TGTGCCAGCAGCTTAAGTGCCGCAGGGACTGGGGCCAACGTCCTGACTTTC. Using reference TRBV7-9 and TRBJ2-6 for the parts outside the CDR3, the full variable domain is DTGVSQNPRHKITKRGQNVTFRCDPISEHNRLYWYRQTLGQGPEFLTYFQNEAQLEKSRLLSDRFSAERPKGSFSTLEIQRTEQGDSAMYLCASSLSAAGTGANVLTFGAGSRLTVL.

This clonotype was picked up a small number of times. The V gene is TRBV6-6, the J gene TRBJ2-7; 8 positions agree with TRBD1. This CDR3 is 12 amino acids long. Germline CDR1 reads MNHNY; CDR2 reads SVGAGI (reference sequence). The CDR3 coding sequence is TGTGCTGGCGGACAGGGCTTCCACGAGCAGTACTTC. This gives the protein CAGGQGFHEQYF.

There are a few counts of this clonotype. The V call is TRBV4-1, the J call TRBJ1-4; the D gene is possibly TRBD1 (6 bases). Looked up from germline, CDR1 is MGHRA and CDR2 is YSYEKL. This CDR3 has 15 amino acids. Trimming pared 0 bases from V and 5 bases from J, leaving 10 bases between. The CDR3 is CASSQDYTGNEKLFF. CDR3 nucleotide sequence: TGCGCCAGCAGCCAAGATTACACAGGGAATGAAAAACTGTTTTTT.